This TCR beta chain was sequenced for a study of T cell repertoires in cytomegalovirus infection. TCRdb reprocessed the reads with MiXCR, giving one entry per CDR3 protein. The sample carries around 710,000 distinct CDR3 sequences, roughly 29% recorded once. This clonotype came up a few times. The antigen is not known. Trimming left V 5 bases short and J 11 bases short, with 25 bases between. Germline V gives CDR1 SGHDT, CDR2 YYEEEE. The CDR3 length is 15 residues. The chain couples TRBV5-6 to TRBJ1-1; a possible D gene is TRBD1 (6 bases). The clonotype was recovered from a human donor in good health (CMV status not recorded). Some clones in this sample may be carry-over from other donors' samples. The sample in question was cultured CD8+ T cells from PBMCs, obtained from culture after CMV antigen stimulation. The DNA for the CDR3 is TGTGCCAGCAGTATTCAACACTGGGACATTCGTTGGGCTTTCTTT. Its protein product is CASSIQHWDIRWAFF.